One and the same sample provided the 18 T cell receptor beta chains below, sequenced in a study of cytomegalovirus exposure and HLA in healthy donors. Vbeta (60) and Jbeta (13) primers were used in the PCR. Sequencing used immunoSEQ multiplex PCR; TCRdb keeps in-frame clones, though not all of them. The table shows 150,000 to 180,000 clones, with about 76% occurring only once. The sequencing sample was made of PBMCs. The receptors here all came from a young man in good health and CMV-seropositive.

CDR3 amino acids: CASSYWGQRSSYEQYF. DNA for the CDR3: TGTGCCAGCAGTTACTGGGGACAGAGGAGCTCCTACGAGCAGTACTTC. The rearrangement uses TRBV6-5 and TRBJ2-7; 7 positions match TRBD1. The CDR3 totals 16 residues. CDR1 and CDR2 from the germline V gene are MNHEY and SVGAGI. The J segment lost 0 bases and the V segment lost 1 base, leaving 6 bases of the junction unmatched.

This clone was recorded only once. One end of the junction fails to match germline, which may point to a read error. Other DNA sequences in the sample encode the same CDR3. The V and J genes are TRBV7-2 and TRBJ1-5; D is uncertain. The CDR3 is 15 residues long. Germline CDR1 reads SGHTA; CDR2 reads FQGNSA. CDR3 nucleotides: TGTGTCAGCAGCTTAATGAGAATGAGCAACCAGCCCCAGCATTTT. Translation: CVSSLMRMSNQPQHF.

The V and J genes are TRBV5-1 and TRBJ2-2; the D gene is possibly TRBD1 (6 bases). The CDR3 totals 14 residues. The V and J ends lost 2 bases and 4 bases respectively, with 9 bases between them. From germline, CDR1 is SGHRS and CDR2 YFSETQ. CDR3 bases: TGCGCCAGCAGCTTTACAGGGCTCACCGGGGAGCTGTTTTTT. It yields the protein CASSFTGLTGELFF.

The chain links TRBV2 to TRBJ2-1; TRBD2 matches 9 bases. Germline V gene sequence: CDR1 SNHLY, CDR2 FYNNEI. J lost 5 bases, V lost 2 bases, and 10 bases had no gene match. CDR3 size: 17 residues. CDR3 sequence reads: CASSESARRGGDNEQFF. CDR3 bases: TGTGCCAGCAGTGAATCGGCGCGGCGGGGGGGTGACAATGAGCAGTTCTTC. Supplemented by reference TRBV2 and TRBJ2-1, the full variable domain reads EPEVTQTPSHQVTQMGQEVILRCVPISNHLYFYWYRQILGQKVEFLVSFYNNEISEKSEIFDDQFSVERPDGSNFTLKIRSTKLEDSAMYFCASSESARRGGDNEQFFGPGTRLTVL.

This clone is a singleton in its sample. This chain joins TRBV28 and TRBJ1-1, with D possibly matching TRBD1 (5 bases). Trimming took 2 bases from V and 6 from J, leaving 13 bases between them. There are 14 residues in the CDR3. Germline V gene lookup returns CDR1 MDHEN and CDR2 SYDVKM. The DNA of the CDR3 is TGTGCCAGCAGTTTAAGCTGGGGGGGTTCTGAAGCTTTCTTT. It specifies CASSLSWGGSEAFF.

The chain recombines TRBV6-1 with TRBJ2-7, with 10 bases identical to TRBD2. The CDR3 is 14 amino acids. In germline, CDR1 is MNHNS, CDR2 SASEGT. Trimming at V came to 10 bases and at J to 7 bases, leaving 13 bases not matched to a gene. Here the CDR3 reads CATFSGTSEGEQYF. In nucleotides, the CDR3 is TGTGCCACCTTTTCGGGGACTAGCGAAGGGGAGCAGTACTTC.

The gene calls are TRBV27 and TRBJ1-1; 9 nucleotides agree with TRBD1. The CDR3 contains 15 residues. With V trimmed by 3 bases and J by 6 bases, 8 bases remained unmatched. Germline CDR1 and CDR2: MNHEY and SMNVEV (reference sequence). The CDR3 is CASSFGLTGGSEAFF. DNA for the CDR3: TGTGCCAGCAGTTTCGGCCTGACAGGGGGGTCTGAAGCTTTCTTT.

This clone appeared once. This chain joins TRBV20-1 and TRBJ2-7; possibly TRBD1 for D (5 bases). V lost 5 bases to trimming and J lost 7 bases, with 12 bases between them. There are 11 residues in the CDR3. Germline lookup yields CDR1 DFQATT and CDR2 SNEGSKA (reference sequence). In DNA form, the CDR3 reads TGCAGTGCTTACAGGTTCTTGGAGCAGTACTTC. Translation: CSAYRFLEQYF.

This clone was recorded once. This chain connects TRBV11-3 to TRBJ2-1; D is ambiguous. The CDR3 extends over 13 amino acids. The ends were cut back, 1 base at V and 4 bases at J, with 5 bases in the middle. Germline V gives CDR1 SGHNT, CDR2 YENEEA. The CDR3, as DNA: TGTGCCAGCAGCTTAGCTAGTTACAATGAGCAGTTCTTC. Its protein is CASSLASYNEQFF.

The CDR3 DNA reads TGTGCCAGCAGCGCCGGGACAGGTATTAGCTCTGGAAACACCATATATTTT. This gives the protein CASSAGTGISSGNTIYF. The rearrangement joins TRBV9 to TRBJ1-3; TRBD1 aligns across 8 bases. CDR3 length equals 17 residues. Germline CDR1 reads SGDLS; CDR2 reads YYNGEE. The V segment lost 3 bases and the J segment 0 bases; nucleotides outside the gene matches: 8.

In this sample, this clone turned up a few times. The chain has TRBV5-1 and TRBJ1-2, with TRBD1 identical over 10 bases. Trimming removed 3 bases from V and 6 bases from J; junction bases left unmatched: 2. Germline V CDR1 and CDR2: SGHRS, YFSETQ. The CDR3 is 13 residues long. The CDR3 DNA is TGCGCCAGCAGCTACGGACAGGGGGATGGCTACACCTTC. Protein sequence: CASSYGQGDGYTF. Together with reference TRBV5-1 and TRBJ1-2, the CDR3 gives the full variable domain: KAGVTQTPRYLIKTRGQQVTLSCSPISGHRSVSWYQQTPGQGLQFLFEYFSETQRNKGNFPGRFSGRQFSNSRSEMNVSTLELGDSALYLCASSYGQGDGYTFGSGTRLTVV.

The J gene is TRBJ1-2, the V gene TRBV27; the D gene is possibly TRBD1 (6 bases). Germline loops: CDR1 MNHEY, CDR2 SMNVEV (reference sequence). Trimming removed 2 bases from V and 2 bases from J, with 27 bases in between. The CDR3 contains 20 residues. As DNA, the CDR3 is TGTGCCAGCAGTTTAAAGGGGGGGGCAGGGACCGTCGGGGCCAACTATGGCTACACCTTC. It is translated as CASSLKGGAGTVGANYGYTF.

In DNA form, the CDR3 reads TGTGCCAGCACCTCAAGTGGGACACTTCGGGAGGGCCTCCGCGAGCAGTACTTC. Translated: CASTSSGTLREGLREQYF. The V call is TRBV27, the J call TRBJ2-7, with 8 bases that match TRBD2. Trimming cost V 7 bases and J 6 bases; bases outside gene matches: 23. The CDR3 has 18 residues. Germline assignment: CDR1 MNHEY and CDR2 SMNVEV (reference sequence).

The rearrangement joins TRBV9 to TRBJ1-4; TRBD1 matches 7 bases. The ends lost 3 bases at V and 5 bases at J; junction bases unmatched: 7. The CDR3 extends over 15 amino acids. The germline gives CDR1 SGDLS, CDR2 YYNGEE. CDR3 in DNA: TGTGCCAGCAGCGCAGGGACAGCGATAAATGAAAAACTGTTTTTT. It is translated as CASSAGTAINEKLFF.

The V gene is TRBV2, the J gene TRBJ2-7; D possibly corresponds to TRBD2 (5 bases). V dropped 2 bases and J dropped 8 bases, with 13 bases sitting between them. CDR1 and CDR2 (germline): SNHLY, FYNNEI. The CDR3 sequence is 13 residues long. CDR3 DNA sequence: TGTGCCAGCAGTGAAAGTGAGGGAAAAAAGCAGTACTTC. It is translated as CASSESEGKKQYF.

The chain carries TRBV14 and TRBJ1-4; D remains ambiguous. In germline, CDR1 is SGHDN, CDR2 FVKESK. This CDR3 comprises 16 residues. V shed 1 base and J shed 7 bases, with 16 bases lying between them. This chain's CDR3 is CASSQVGGVVAEKLFF. As DNA, the CDR3 is TGTGCCAGCAGCCAAGTCGGCGGGGTAGTGGCTGAAAAACTGTTTTTT.

This chain links TRBV15 with TRBJ2-1; D may be TRBD2 (6 bases). The CDR3 has 12 residues. Trimming left V 4 bases short and J 10 bases short, with 11 bases between. Germline CDR1 LNHNV, CDR2 YYDKDF (reference sequence). CDR3 sequence reads: CATSIFSGEQFF. CDR3 nucleotide sequence: TGTGCCACCAGCATATTTAGCGGAGAGCAGTTCTTC.

This chain joins TRBV27 and TRBJ1-5, with 8 bases identical to TRBD1. CDR1 MNHEY and CDR2 SMNVEV come from the germline V gene (reference sequence). This CDR3 contains 16 residues. V was clipped by 2 bases and J by 3 bases; unmatched bases: 6. This CDR3 reads CASSLTRTGFNQPQHF. Written as DNA, the CDR3 is TGTGCCAGCAGTTTAACCAGGACAGGGTTCAATCAGCCCCAGCATTTT.